The rows below give T cell receptor beta chains drawn from one sample of a study of T cells in narcolepsy. Some clones are missing from TCRdb's copy, which holds only in-frame ones; the method was immunoSEQ multiplex PCR. The sample lists 35,000 or so clones, about 85% occurring once. The sample was CD45RA- memory CD4+ T cells from PBMCs. Receptor source: a human donor with narcolepsy. Each CDR3 is given with its conserved first and last residue. The order of the fields is clone size, J gene, V gene, D gene, CDR3 protein, CDR3 DNA. D genes are given only for firm matches. The size of a clone is reported for some rows only, either as once, few or many, or as a class for expanded clones.

>NA|TRBJ1-1|TRBV28|TRBD1
CASSFPSDRVEAFF
TGTGCCAGCAGTTTCCCTTCGGACAGGGTAGAAGCTTTCTTT
>NA|TRBJ1-2|TRBV7-2|NA
CASLTGGYGYTF
TGTGCCAGTTTGACAGGAGGCTATGGCTACACCTTC
>NA|TRBJ2-4|TRBV11-2|TRBD2
CASSLASGGVAGDIQYF
TGTGCCAGCAGCTTGGCTAGCGGGGGGGTCGCGGGAGACATTCAGTACTTC
>NA|TRBJ1-2|TRBV2|NA
CASSEGGWNYGYTF
TGTGCCAGCAGTGAGGGGGGATGGAACTATGGCTACACCTTC
>NA|TRBJ2-3|TRBV30|TRBD2
CAWSRLSGGLSDTQYF
TGTGCCTGGAGTAGGCTGAGCGGGGGTCTATCAGATACGCAGTATTTT
>NA|TRBJ1-1|TRBV2|TRBD1
CASTYLQGASTEAFF
TGTGCCAGCACATACCTACAGGGGGCGAGCACTGAAGCTTTCTTT
>NA|TRBJ1-5|TRBV6-6|NA
CASSYSPGGLNQPQHF
TGTGCCAGCAGTTACTCGCCCGGTGGTCTGAATCAGCCCCAGCATTTT
>NA|TRBJ1-1|TRBV5-1|NA
CASTAGVNTEAFF
TGCGCCAGCACGGCAGGTGTGAACACTGAAGCTTTCTTT
>NA|TRBJ1-5|TRBV4-2|NA
CASSQGQASNQPQHF
TGTGCCAGCAGCCAAGGACAGGCCTCCAATCAGCCCCAGCATTTT
>NA|TRBJ1-2|TRBV10-3|NA
CAISEQNNYGYTF
TGTGCCATCAGTGAACAGAATAACTATGGCTACACCTTC
>NA|TRBJ1-5|TRBV6-1|NA
CASSDAVWGNQPQHF
TGTGCCAGCAGTGACGCGGTTTGGGGCAATCAGCCCCAGCATTTT
>NA|TRBJ2-2|TRBV6-6|NA
CASRGATANTGELFF
TGTGCCAGCAGGGGGGCGACAGCGAACACCGGGGAGCTGTTTTTT
>NA|TRBJ2-7|TRBV7-7|TRBD2
CASSLAGSQTVEQYF
TGTGCTAGCAGCTTAGCGGGGTCTCAAACGGTCGAGCAGTACTTC
>NA|TRBJ2-3|TRBV5-1|NA
CASSLADGFTDTQYF
TGCGCCAGCAGCTTGGCGGACGGCTTCACAGATACGCAGTATTTT
>NA|TRBJ2-1|TRBV4-3|NA
CASSQDGASDYNEQFF
TGCGCCAGCAGCCAAGATGGGGCTAGCGACTACAATGAGCAGTTCTTC
>few|TRBJ1-3|TRBV18|NA
CASSRGASSGNTIYF
TGTGCCAGCTCACGGGGGGCTAGCTCTGGAAACACCATATATTTT
>NA|TRBJ1-3|TRBV7-2|TRBD1
CASSRDRGPDRNTIYF
TGTGCCAGCAGCCGGGACAGGGGGCCGGACAGAAACACCATATATTTT